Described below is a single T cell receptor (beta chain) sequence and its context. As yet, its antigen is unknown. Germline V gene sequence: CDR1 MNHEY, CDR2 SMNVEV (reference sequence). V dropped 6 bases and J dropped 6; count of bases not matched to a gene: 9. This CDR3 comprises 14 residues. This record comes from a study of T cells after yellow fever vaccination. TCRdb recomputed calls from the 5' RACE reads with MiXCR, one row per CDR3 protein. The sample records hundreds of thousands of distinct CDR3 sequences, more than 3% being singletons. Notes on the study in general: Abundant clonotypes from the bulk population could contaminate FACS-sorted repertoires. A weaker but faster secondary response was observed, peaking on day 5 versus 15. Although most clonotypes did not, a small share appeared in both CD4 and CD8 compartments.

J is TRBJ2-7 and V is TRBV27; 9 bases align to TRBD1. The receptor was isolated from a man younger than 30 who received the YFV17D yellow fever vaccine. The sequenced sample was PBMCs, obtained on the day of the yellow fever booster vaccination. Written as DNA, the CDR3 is TGTGCCAGCAGGCCAGGGACAGGGATCGGCGAGCAGTACGTC. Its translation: CASRPGTGIGEQYV.